This T cell receptor (beta chain) was recovered during a study of T cell responses to AZD1222 COVID-19 vaccine. Regarding the study as a whole: When two AZD1222 doses had been given, Spike-specific TCR breadth and depth rose.

As concerns this clone: Its antigen is not known.

V was cut by 4 bases and J by 7 bases, with 14 bases left in between. The CDR3 is 13 amino acids. The germline V gene encodes CDR1 SGDLS and CDR2 YYNGEE. Measured with immunoSEQ multiplex PCR; TCRdb has only the in-frame clones, and not every one. The sample includes just over 95,000 clones, roughly 89% of them seen just once. The gene calls are TRBV9 and TRBJ1-2; unclear D gene. The specimen comprised peripheral blood, sampled on day 0 of AZD1222 vaccination. This sequence originates from an adult in good health. The CDR3 loop is CASSPWGPSGYTF. CDR3 sequence (DNA): TGTGCCAGCAGCCCTTGGGGTCCCTCTGGCTACACCTTC.